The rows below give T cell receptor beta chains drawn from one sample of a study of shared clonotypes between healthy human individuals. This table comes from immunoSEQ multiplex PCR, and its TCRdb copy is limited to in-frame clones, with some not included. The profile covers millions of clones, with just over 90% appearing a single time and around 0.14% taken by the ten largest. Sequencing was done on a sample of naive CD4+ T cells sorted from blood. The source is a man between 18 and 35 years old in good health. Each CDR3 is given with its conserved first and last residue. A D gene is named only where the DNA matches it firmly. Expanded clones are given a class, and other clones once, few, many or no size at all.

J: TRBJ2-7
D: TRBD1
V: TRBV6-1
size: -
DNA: TGTGCCAGCAGGAAGCTACAGGGGGCCTACGAGCAGTACTTC
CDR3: CASRKLQGAYEQYF

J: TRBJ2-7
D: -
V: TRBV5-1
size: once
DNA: TGCGCCAGCAAAACGACCGCGGGACCGCTGTACGAGCAGTACTTC
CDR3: CASKTTAGPLYEQYF

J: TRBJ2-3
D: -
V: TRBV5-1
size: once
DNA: TGCGCCAGCAGCTTGGAAGGACAGCCCGGGGCGCAGTATTTT
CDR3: CASSLEGQPGAQYF

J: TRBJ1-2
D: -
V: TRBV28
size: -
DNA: TGTGCCAGCAGAGATGGAGGACCCAACTATGGCTACACCTTC
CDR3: CASRDGGPNYGYTF

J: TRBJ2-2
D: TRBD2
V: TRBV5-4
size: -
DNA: TGTGCCAGCAGCTCCGGACTAGCGGGAGGTTACGGGGAGCTGTTTTTT
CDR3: CASSSGLAGGYGELFF

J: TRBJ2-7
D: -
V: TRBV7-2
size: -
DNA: TGTGCCAGCATGGGGTACGGGAGCTCCTACGAGCAGTACTTC
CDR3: CASMGYGSSYEQYF

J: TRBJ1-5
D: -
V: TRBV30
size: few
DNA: TGTGCCTGGAGTGGACAGGTTTTCAATCAGCCCCAGCATTTT
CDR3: CAWSGQVFNQPQHF

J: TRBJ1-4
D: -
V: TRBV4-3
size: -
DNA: TGCGCCAGCAGCCAAGAGAAGCAGGAAAAACTGTTTTTT
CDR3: CASSQEKQEKLFF

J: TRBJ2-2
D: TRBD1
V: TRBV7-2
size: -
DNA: TGTGCCAGCAGCTTGCGCAGGGGGCTGGTCACCGGGGAGCTGTTTTTT
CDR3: CASSLRRGLVTGELFF

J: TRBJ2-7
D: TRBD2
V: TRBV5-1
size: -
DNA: TGCGCCAGCAGCGCGCGACTAGCGGGAGCGGCCTACGAGCAGTACTTC
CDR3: CASSARLAGAAYEQYF

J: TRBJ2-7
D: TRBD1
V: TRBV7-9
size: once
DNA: TGTGCCAGCAGCTCGACAGGGGGCCAAAACTACGAGCAGTACTTC
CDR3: CASSSTGGQNYEQYF

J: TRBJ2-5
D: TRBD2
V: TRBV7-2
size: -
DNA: TGTGCCAGCAGCTTAAGGGGACTAGCGGGAGGTTCCCAAGAGACCCAGTACTTC
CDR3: CASSLRGLAGGSQETQYF

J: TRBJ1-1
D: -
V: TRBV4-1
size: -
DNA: TGCGCCAGCAGCCAAGGGGGGCAGGCCGTGAACACTGAAGCTTTCTTT
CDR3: CASSQGGQAVNTEAFF

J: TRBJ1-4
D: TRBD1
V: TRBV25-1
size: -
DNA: TGTGCCAGCAGTGCGGGACAGGGGGTGACTAATGAAAAACTGTTTTTT
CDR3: CASSAGQGVTNEKLFF

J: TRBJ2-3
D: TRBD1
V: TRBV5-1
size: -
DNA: TGCGCCAGCAACCTGGACAGGGGAGGCACAGATACGCAGTATTTT
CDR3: CASNLDRGGTDTQYF

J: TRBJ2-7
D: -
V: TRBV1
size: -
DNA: TGCACCAGCAGCCGATGGACTAGAGTTTCATGCGAGCAGTACTTC
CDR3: CTSSRWTRVSCEQYF

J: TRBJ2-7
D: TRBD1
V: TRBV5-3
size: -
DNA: TGTGCCAGAAGCCCCATAGTTCGAGGACAGGGCAACCCCTACGAGCAGTACTTC
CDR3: CARSPIVRGQGNPYEQYF

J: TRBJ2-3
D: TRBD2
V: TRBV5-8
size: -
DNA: TGTGCCAGCAGCTTGGAAGGGACTAGCGGCTTTACAGATACGCAGTATTTT
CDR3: CASSLEGTSGFTDTQYF

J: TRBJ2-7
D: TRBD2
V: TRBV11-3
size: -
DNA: TGTGCCAGCAGCCCACGGACTAGCGGCTCCTACGAGCAGTACTTC
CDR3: CASSPRTSGSYEQYF

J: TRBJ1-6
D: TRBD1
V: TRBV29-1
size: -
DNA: TGCAGCGTTGTCGAAGGGACAGGTGGATCACCCCTCCACTTT
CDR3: CSVVEGTGGSPLHF

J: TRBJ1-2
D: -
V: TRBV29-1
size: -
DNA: TGCAGCGTTGAATCACAGAACTATGGCTACACCTTC
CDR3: CSVESQNYGYTF

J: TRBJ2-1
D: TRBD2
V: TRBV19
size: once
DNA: TGTGCCAGTAGTACCCGGACTAGCGGGACCTACAATGAGCAGTTCTTC
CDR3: CASSTRTSGTYNEQFF

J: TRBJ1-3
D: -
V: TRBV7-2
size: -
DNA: TGTGCCAGCAGCTTTAATGAGGGTACTGGAAACACCATATATTTT
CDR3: CASSFNEGTGNTIYF

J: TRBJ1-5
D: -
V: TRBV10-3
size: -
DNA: TGTGCCATCAGTGGGGATGGGGTTCCGCTCGGGCAGCCCCAGCATTTT
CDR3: CAISGDGVPLGQPQHF

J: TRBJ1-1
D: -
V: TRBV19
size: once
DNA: TGTGCCAGTAGTGGAGAACATGGGACCGGCACTGAAGCTTTCTTT
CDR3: CASSGEHGTGTEAFF

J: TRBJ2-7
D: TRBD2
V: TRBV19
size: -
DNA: TGTGCCAGTAGTATAGATCGTAGCGGGGTCTACGAGCAGTACTTC
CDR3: CASSIDRSGVYEQYF

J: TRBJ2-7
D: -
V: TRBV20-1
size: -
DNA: TGCAGTGCTAGAGATGGTCCCGAGCAGTACTTC
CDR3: CSARDGPEQYF

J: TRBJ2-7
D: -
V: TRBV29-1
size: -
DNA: TGCAGCGTGAGAGGACAGCCAGGCCTCGAGCAGTACTTC
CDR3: CSVRGQPGLEQYF

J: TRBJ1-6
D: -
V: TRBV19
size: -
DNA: TGTGCCAGTCAACCCTCGTATAATTCACCCCTCCACTTT
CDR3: CASQPSYNSPLHF

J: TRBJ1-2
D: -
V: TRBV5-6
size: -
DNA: TGTGCCAGCAGTCATACCAGGGGCCTCAACTATGGCTACACCTTC
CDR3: CASSHTRGLNYGYTF

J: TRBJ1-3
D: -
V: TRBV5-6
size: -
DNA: TGTGCCAGCAGCTTCGGGGTGAGCTCTGGAAACACCATATATTTT
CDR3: CASSFGVSSGNTIYF

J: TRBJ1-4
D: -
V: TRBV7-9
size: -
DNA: TGTGCCAGCATCACTGGGAAGCGGAATAATGAAAAACTGTTTTTT
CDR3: CASITGKRNNEKLFF

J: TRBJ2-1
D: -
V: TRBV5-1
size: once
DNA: TGCGCCAGCAGCCGACAGGCCTACAATGAGCAGTTCTTC
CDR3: CASSRQAYNEQFF

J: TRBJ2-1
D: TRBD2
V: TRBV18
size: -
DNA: TGTGCCAGCTCACCCCCCAGGGCGGGAGGGTACAATGAGCAGTTCTTC
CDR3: CASSPPRAGGYNEQFF

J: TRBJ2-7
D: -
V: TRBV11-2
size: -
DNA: TGTGCCAGCAGCTTAGTCAGGACCAGCTTGGAGTACTTC
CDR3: CASSLVRTSLEYF

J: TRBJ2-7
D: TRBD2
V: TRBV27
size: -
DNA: TGTGCCAGCAGTTTAGACCCTAGCGGCGTAACCTACGAGCAGTACTTC
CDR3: CASSLDPSGVTYEQYF

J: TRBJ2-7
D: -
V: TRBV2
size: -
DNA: TGTGCCAGCAGTGATGGTGGGCGGTCCTACGAGCAGTACTTC
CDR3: CASSDGGRSYEQYF

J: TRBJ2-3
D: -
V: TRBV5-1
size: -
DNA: TGCGCCAGCAGCTTGGGGACACTCGCAGATACGCAGTATTTT
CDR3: CASSLGTLADTQYF

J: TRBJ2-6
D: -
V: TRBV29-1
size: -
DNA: TGCAGCGTTGGAGTGTCTGGGGCCAACGTCCTGACTTTC
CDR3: CSVGVSGANVLTF

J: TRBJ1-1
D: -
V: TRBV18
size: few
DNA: TGTGCCACCGCCGTGAGGAACACTGAAGCTTTCTTT
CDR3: CATAVRNTEAFF

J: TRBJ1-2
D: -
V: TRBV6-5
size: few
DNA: TGTGCCAGCAGTGGTGGGTCGGCCTATGGCTACACCTTC
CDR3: CASSGGSAYGYTF

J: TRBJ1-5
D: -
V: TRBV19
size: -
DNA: TGTGCCAGTAGTACTGGGACGCAGCCCCAGCATTTT
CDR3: CASSTGTQPQHF

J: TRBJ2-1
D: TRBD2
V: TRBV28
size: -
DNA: TGTGCCAGCAGCCGTTTCGGGGGGGCCTACAATGAGCAGTTCTTC
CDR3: CASSRFGGAYNEQFF

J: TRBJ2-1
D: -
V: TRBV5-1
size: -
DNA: TGCGCCAGCAGCCCGGGGAGGACTATTCCAAATGAGCAGTTCTTC
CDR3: CASSPGRTIPNEQFF

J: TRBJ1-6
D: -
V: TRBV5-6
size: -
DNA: TGTGCCAGCAGCTTGGGTACAGTTAATTCACCCCTCCACTTT
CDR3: CASSLGTVNSPLHF

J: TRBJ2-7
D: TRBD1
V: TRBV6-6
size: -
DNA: TGTGCCAGCACCCTTACAGGGGACCCCTACGAGCAGTACTTC
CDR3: CASTLTGDPYEQYF

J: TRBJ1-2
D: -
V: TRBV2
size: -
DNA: TGTGCCAGCAGTGAGCAGGGCAGCGACTATGGCTACACCTTC
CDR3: CASSEQGSDYGYTF

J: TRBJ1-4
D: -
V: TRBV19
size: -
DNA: TGTGCCAGTAGTTCCCTGATGGGGGAAAAACTGTTTTTT
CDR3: CASSSLMGEKLFF

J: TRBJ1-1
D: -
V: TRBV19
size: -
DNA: TGTGCCAGTAGTATAACTCCGCCGGGGAGTTGGTTTTTCTTT
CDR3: CASSITPPGSWFFF